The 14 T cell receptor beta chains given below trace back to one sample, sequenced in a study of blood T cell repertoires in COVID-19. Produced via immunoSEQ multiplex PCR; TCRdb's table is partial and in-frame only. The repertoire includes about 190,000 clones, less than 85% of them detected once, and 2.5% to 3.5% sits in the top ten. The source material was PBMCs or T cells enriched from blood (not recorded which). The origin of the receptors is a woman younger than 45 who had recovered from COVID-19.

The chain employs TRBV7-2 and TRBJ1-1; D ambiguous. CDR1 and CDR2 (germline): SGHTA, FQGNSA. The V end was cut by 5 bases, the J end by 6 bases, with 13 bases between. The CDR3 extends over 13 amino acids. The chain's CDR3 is CASSAGARAEAFF. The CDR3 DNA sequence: TGTGCCAGCAGCGCAGGAGCGCGGGCTGAAGCTTTCTTT.

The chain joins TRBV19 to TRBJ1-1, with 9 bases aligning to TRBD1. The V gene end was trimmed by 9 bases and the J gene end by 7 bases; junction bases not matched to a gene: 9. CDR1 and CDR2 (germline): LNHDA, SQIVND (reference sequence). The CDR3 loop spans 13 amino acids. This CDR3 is CASSLQGAYEAFF. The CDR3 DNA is TGTGCCAGCTCGCTACAGGGGGCATATGAAGCTTTCTTT.

The CDR3 protein is CASSRGQAMTDTQYF. The CDR3 nucleotides read TGCGCCAGCAGCCGGGGACAGGCGATGACAGATACGCAGTATTTT. This rearrangement joins TRBV5-1 to TRBJ2-3; 8 bases fit TRBD1. The CDR3 consists of 15 residues. Unmatched junction bases numbered 7, after V lost 4 bases and J lost 3 bases. CDR1 is SGHRS, CDR2 YFSETQ, per germline.

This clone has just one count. The CDR3 reads CASSPSAGSGNTIYF. The CDR3, as DNA: TGTGCCAGCTCACCGTCTGCCGGCTCTGGAAACACCATATATTTT. The rearrangement links TRBV18 to TRBJ1-3; no reliable D call. CDR3 length: 15 residues. Per germline, CDR1 KGHSH and CDR2 LQKENI. Trimming took off 3 bases at V and 0 bases at J, with 9 bases between the two ends.

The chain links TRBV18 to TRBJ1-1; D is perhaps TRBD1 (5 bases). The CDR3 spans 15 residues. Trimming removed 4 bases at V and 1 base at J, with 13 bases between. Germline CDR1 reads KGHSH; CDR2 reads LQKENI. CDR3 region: CASSQGPRGNTEAFF. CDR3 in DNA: TGTGCCAGCTCACAGGGCCCTAGGGGGAACACTGAAGCTTTCTTT.

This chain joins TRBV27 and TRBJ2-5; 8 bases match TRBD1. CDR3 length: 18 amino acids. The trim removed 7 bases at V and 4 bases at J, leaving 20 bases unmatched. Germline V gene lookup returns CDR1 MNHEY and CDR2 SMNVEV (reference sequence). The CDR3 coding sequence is TGTGCCAGCACCCCAAGGGGGTTCGGACAGGGTATTTCAGAGACCCAGTACTTC. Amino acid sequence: CASTPRGFGQGISETQYF.

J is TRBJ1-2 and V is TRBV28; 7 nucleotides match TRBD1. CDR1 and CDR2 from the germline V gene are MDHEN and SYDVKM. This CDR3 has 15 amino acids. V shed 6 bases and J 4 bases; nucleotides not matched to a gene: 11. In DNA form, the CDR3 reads TGTGCCAGCAGCCCTCCCGCCCCAGGGGGCTATGGCTACACCTTC. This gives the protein CASSPPAPGGYGYTF.

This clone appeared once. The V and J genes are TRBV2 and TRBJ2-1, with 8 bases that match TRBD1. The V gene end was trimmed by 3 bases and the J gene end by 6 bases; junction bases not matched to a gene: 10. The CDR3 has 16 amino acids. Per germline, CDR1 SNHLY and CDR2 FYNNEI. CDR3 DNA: TGTGCCAGCAGTGACTGGGGCAGGGGGCGCCCCAATGAGCAGTTCTTC. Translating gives CASSDWGRGRPNEQFF. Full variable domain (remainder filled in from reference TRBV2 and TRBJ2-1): EPEVTQTPSHQVTQMGQEVILRCVPISNHLYFYWYRQILGQKVEFLVSFYNNEISEKSEIFDDQFSVERPDGSNFTLKIRSTKLEDSAMYFCASSDWGRGRPNEQFFGPGTRLTVL.

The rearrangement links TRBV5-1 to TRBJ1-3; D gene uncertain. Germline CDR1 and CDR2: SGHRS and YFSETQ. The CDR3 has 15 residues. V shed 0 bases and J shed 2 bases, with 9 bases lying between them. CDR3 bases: TGCGCCAGCAGCTTGGTGGCCCTCCCTGGAAACACCATATATTTT. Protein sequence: CASSLVALPGNTIYF.

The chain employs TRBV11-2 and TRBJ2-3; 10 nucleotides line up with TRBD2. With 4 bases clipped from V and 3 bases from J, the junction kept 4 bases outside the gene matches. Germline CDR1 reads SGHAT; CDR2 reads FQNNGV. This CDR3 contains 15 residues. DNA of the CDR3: TGTGCCAGCAGCTGGAGCGGGAGGGCTACAGATACGCAGTATTTT. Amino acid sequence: CASSWSGRATDTQYF.

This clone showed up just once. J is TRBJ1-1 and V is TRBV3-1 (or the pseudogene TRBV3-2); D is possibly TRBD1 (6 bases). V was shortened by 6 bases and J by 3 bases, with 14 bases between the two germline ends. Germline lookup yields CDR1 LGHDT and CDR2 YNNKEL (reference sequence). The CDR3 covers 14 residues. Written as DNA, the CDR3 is TGTGCCAGCAGTAAAAGGGGGGGGTACACTGAAGCTTTCTTT. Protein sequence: CASSKRGGYTEAFF.

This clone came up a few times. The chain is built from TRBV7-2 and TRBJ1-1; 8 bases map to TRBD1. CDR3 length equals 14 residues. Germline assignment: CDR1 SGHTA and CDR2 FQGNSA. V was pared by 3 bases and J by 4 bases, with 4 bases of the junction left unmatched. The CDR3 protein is CASSFRGQGTEAFF. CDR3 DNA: TGTGCCAGCAGCTTCAGGGGGCAGGGCACTGAAGCTTTCTTT.

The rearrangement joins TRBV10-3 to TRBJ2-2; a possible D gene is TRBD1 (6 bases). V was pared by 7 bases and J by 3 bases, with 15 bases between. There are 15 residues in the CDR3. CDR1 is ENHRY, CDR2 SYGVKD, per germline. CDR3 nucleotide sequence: TGTGCCATCACCCCCGGGACACTGTACACCGGGGAGCTGTTTTTT. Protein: CAITPGTLYTGELFF.

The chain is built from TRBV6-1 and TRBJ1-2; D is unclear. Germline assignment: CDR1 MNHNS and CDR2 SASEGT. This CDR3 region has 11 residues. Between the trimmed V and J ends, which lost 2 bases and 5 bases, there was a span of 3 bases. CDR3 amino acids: CASSERYGYTF. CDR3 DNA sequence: TGTGCCAGCAGTGAACGGTATGGCTACACCTTC.